These 14 T cell receptor beta chains came from one sample sequenced in a study of blood T cell repertoires in COVID-19. Clones were read by immunoSEQ multiplex PCR, and TCRdb kept only the in-frame ones, dropping some. Of about 74,000 clones listed, 84% are singletons. Sequencing input: peripheral blood. The receptors come from a human donor in a cohort sampled during active COVID-19.

CDR3 in DNA: TGTGCCTGGAAACGTACAGGGGCGAACGAGCAGTACTTC. Its protein is CAWKRTGANEQYF. This chain joins TRBV30 and TRBJ2-7, with 7 nucleotides matching TRBD1. This CDR3 contains 13 residues. The germline V gene has CDR1 GTSNPN and CDR2 SVGIG (reference sequence). Trimming removed 4 bases from V and 5 bases from J; junction bases left unmatched: 8.

The chain uses TRBV15 and TRBJ1-2, with 8 bases aligning to TRBD1. V shed 0 bases, J shed 7 bases, and the junction held 7 bases outside the gene matches. CDR3 length equals 15 residues. Germline V gives CDR1 LNHNV, CDR2 YYDKDF (reference sequence). CDR3: CATSRESRQGTGYTF. The CDR3 nucleotides are TGTGCCACCAGCAGAGAATCCCGACAGGGGACTGGCTACACCTTC.

The chain employs TRBV5-1 and TRBJ2-2; 9 bases align to TRBD1. This CDR3 is 15 amino acids long. Germline CDR1 SGHRS, CDR2 YFSETQ. With V trimmed by 0 bases and J by 6 bases, 3 bases remained unmatched. Here the CDR3 reads CASSLGDRDSGELFF. DNA of the CDR3: TGCGCCAGCAGCTTGGGGGACAGGGATTCCGGGGAGCTGTTTTTT.

CDR3 amino acids: CASSTPDRLHEQYF. The CDR3 bases are TGTGCCAGCAGTACCCCCGATAGATTGCACGAGCAGTACTTC. The V call is TRBV6-5, the J call TRBJ2-7; no clear D gene. The CDR3 runs 14 residues. Germline CDR1 MNHEY, CDR2 SVGAGI. The V end lost 5 bases, the J end lost 5 bases, and 16 bases lay between the germline ends.

V is TRBV19 and J is TRBJ2-5; 9 bases align to TRBD2. Germline-derived CDR1 and CDR2 are LNHDA and SQIVND (reference sequence). The length of the CDR3 is 15 residues. V lost 3 bases and J lost 2; bases outside the gene matches: 4. The CDR3 nucleotides read TGTGCCAGTAGTATCGCGCTAGCGGGGCAAGAGACCCAGTACTTC. Its translation: CASSIALAGQETQYF.

The chain uses TRBV6-6 and TRBJ2-7; perhaps TRBD1 as D (5 bases). Between the trimmed V and J ends, which lost 0 bases and 5 bases, there was a span of 11 bases. Germline CDR1 MNHNY, CDR2 SVGAGI (reference sequence). The CDR3 extends over 14 amino acids. CDR3 coding DNA: TGTGCCAGCAGTTACTCGGGGCGATGGGACGAGCAGTACTTC. Its protein is CASSYSGRWDEQYF.

This clone was found once. J is TRBJ2-7 and V is TRBV10-3, with 7 bases lining up with TRBD1. The germline gives CDR1 ENHRY, CDR2 SYGVKD. The length of the CDR3 is 13 residues. V was pared by 10 bases and J by 4 bases, with 10 bases of the junction left unmatched. CDR3 region: CATQGVLSYEQYF. As DNA, the CDR3 is TGTGCCACCCAGGGGGTTCTGAGTTACGAGCAGTACTTC.

The chain links TRBV5-4 to TRBJ1-5; a weak D match, TRBD1 (5 bases). There are 13 residues in the CDR3. Germline V CDR1 and CDR2: SGHNT, YYREEE (reference sequence). V lost 0 bases and J 4 bases, leaving 5 bases between the germline ends. CDR3 region: CASSLGQNQPQHF. CDR3 DNA: TGTGCCAGCAGCTTGGGACAGAATCAGCCCCAGCATTTT.

The chain joins TRBV18 to TRBJ2-7; the D gene is possibly TRBD2 (6 bases). The length of the CDR3 is 15 residues. The V and J ends lost 1 base and 3 bases respectively, with 13 bases between them. CDR1 and CDR2 from the germline V gene are KGHSH and LQKENI. The DNA of the CDR3 is TGTGCCAGCTCACCACGGGGGGATCGCCTCTACGAGCAGTACTTC. The encoded protein is CASSPRGDRLYEQYF. Filled out from reference TRBV18 and TRBJ2-7, the complete variable domain reads NAGVMQNPRHLVRRRGQEARLRCSPMKGHSHVYWYRQLPEEGLKFMVYLQKENIIDESGMPKERFSAEFPKEGPSILRIQQVVRGDSAAYFCASSPRGDRLYEQYFGPGTRLTVT.

This chain joins TRBV9 and TRBJ2-1; 11 bases match TRBD2. CDR1 and CDR2 from the germline V gene are SGDLS and YYNGEE. The CDR3 spans 16 residues. V lost 0 bases, J lost 6 bases, and 5 bases stayed unmatched. The CDR3 DNA is TGTGCCAGCAGCGTAGCTGGGCTAGCGGGGGGCAATGAGCAGTTCTTC. This encodes CASSVAGLAGGNEQFF.

The chain is built from TRBV12-3 or TRBV12-4 and TRBJ2-7, with no clear D. This CDR3 has 12 residues. Trimming removed 6 bases at V and 3 bases at J, with 9 bases between. The CDR3 here is CASSSAGYEQYF. The CDR3 DNA sequence: TGTGCCAGCAGCTCTGCCGGCTACGAGCAGTACTTC.

V usage is TRBV7-9 and J usage is TRBJ2-7, with TRBD1 matching 7 bases. Germline-derived CDR1 and CDR2 are SEHNR and FQNEAQ (reference sequence). The CDR3 totals 14 residues. With 3 bases clipped from V and 5 bases from J, the junction kept 7 bases outside the gene matches. The CDR3, as DNA: TGTGCCAGCAGCTTTGGGACAGCGAACCACGAGCAGTACTTC. This codes for CASSFGTANHEQYF.

The chain recombines TRBV11-3 with TRBJ1-1; 8 bases align to TRBD1. CDR3 length: 13 residues. Germline V CDR1 and CDR2: SGHNT, YENEEA. J gave up 4 bases and V 6 bases, and 4 bases lay outside the gene matches. CDR3 DNA: TGTGCCAGCAGTCAGGGGGCTGGCACTGAAGCTTTCTTT. Protein sequence: CASSQGAGTEAFF.

This clone was seen many times. The V gene is TRBV5-1, the J gene TRBJ1-1, with TRBD1 matching over 10 bases. This CDR3 spans 14 amino acids. After removal of 1 base from V and 6 bases from J, the junction contained 3 bases not matched to a gene. Germline V lookup: CDR1 SGHRS, CDR2 YFSETQ. As DNA, the CDR3 is TGCGCCAGCAGCTTGACCGGGACAGGGGCTGAAGCTTTCTTT. Residues: CASSLTGTGAEAFF.